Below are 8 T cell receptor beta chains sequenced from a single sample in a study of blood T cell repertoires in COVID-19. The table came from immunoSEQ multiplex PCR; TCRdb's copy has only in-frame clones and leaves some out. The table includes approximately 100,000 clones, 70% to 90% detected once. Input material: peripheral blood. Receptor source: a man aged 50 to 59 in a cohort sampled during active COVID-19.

The CDR3 sequence: CASIARTGQANYGYTF. DNA for the CDR3: TGTGCCAGCATCGCTCGAACGGGACAGGCTAACTATGGCTACACCTTC. This chain uses TRBV2 with TRBJ1-2; 8 nucleotides align to TRBD1. Per germline, CDR1 SNHLY and CDR2 FYNNEI. The V and J ends lost 7 bases and 0 bases, in that order; junction bases with no gene match: 10. The CDR3 is 16 amino acids.

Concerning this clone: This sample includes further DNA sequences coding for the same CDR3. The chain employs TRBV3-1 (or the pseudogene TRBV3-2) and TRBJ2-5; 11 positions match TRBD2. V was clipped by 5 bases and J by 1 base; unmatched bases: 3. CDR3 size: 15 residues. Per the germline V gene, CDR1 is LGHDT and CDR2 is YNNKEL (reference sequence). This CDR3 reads CASSLGLAGQETQYF. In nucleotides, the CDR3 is TGTGCCAGCAGCTTAGGACTAGCGGGCCAAGAGACCCAGTACTTC.

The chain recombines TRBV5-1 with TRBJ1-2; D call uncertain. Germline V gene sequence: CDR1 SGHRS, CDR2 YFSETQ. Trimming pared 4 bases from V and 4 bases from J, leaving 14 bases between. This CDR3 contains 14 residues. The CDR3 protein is CASSPSGLGYGYTF. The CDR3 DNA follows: TGCGCCAGCAGCCCCTCTGGGCTCGGCTATGGCTACACCTTC.

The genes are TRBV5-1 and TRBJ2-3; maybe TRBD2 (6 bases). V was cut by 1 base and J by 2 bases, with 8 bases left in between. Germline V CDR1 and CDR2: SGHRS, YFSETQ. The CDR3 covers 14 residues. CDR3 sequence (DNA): TGCGCCAGCAGCTTGAGCGGGCACACAGATACGCAGTATTTT. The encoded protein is CASSLSGHTDTQYF.

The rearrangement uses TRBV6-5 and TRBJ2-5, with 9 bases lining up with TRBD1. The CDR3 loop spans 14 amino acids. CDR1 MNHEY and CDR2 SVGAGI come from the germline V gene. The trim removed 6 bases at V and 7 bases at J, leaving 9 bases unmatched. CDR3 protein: CASSPQGAGGTQYF. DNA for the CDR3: TGTGCCAGCAGCCCACAGGGGGCTGGTGGGACCCAGTACTTC.

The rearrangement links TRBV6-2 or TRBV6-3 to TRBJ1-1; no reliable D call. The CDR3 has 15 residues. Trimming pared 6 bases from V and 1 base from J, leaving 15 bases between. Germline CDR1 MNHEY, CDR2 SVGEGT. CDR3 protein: CASSRGRERNTEAFF. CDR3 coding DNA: TGTGCCAGCAGCCGAGGACGGGAGCGGAACACTGAAGCTTTCTTT.

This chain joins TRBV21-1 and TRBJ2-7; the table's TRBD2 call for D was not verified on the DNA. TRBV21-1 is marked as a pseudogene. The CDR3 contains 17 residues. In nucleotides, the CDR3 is TGTGCCAGCAGCAAAGCACTGAACCCCCGAAGCCCCTACGAGCAGTACGTC. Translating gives CASSKALNPRSPYEQYV.

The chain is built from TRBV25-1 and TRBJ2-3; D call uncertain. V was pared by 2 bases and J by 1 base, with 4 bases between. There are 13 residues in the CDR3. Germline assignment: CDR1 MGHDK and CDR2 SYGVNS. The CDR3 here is CASSEQGTDTQYF. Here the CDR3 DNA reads TGTGCCAGCAGTGAACAGGGCACAGATACGCAGTATTTT.